Below, 31 T cell receptor beta chains from the same sample are listed, as sequenced in a study of molecular identifiers for immune sequencing clone quantification. TCRdb redid the calling of the PCR reads with MiXCR, one entry per CDR3 protein. The sample lists 550,000 to 750,000 distinct CDR3 sequences, roughly 21% occurring once. The sequencing sample was made of naive CD8+ T cells from blood, with Jurkat cell RNA spiked in. Subset of the sample: FACS-sorted CD8+CD4-CCR7+CD45RA+ naive T cells. The receptors stem from a human donor in good health. Some libraries in this study had Jurkat cell RNA spiked in.

This clonotype occurred many times. This sequence joins TRBV29-1 and TRBJ2-2; D is unclear. V was shortened by 5 bases and J by 6 bases, with 7 bases between the two germline ends. Germline V gene lookup returns CDR1 SQVTM and CDR2 ANQGSEA. The CDR3 contains 11 residues. The CDR3 region is CSVLFAGELFF. CDR3 in DNA: TGCAGCGTTCTTTTCGCCGGGGAGCTGTTTTTT.

Many counts were recorded for this clonotype. The rearrangement links TRBV7-9 to TRBJ2-1, with D hard to call. Between the trimmed V and J ends, which lost 8 bases and 7 bases, there was a span of 18 bases. Per the germline V gene, CDR1 is SEHNR and CDR2 is FQNEAQ (reference sequence). The CDR3 consists of 14 residues. CDR3 in DNA: TGTGCCAGCCGAACCGGCCCGGGCCGGAATGAGCAGTTCTTC. Amino acids: CASRTGPGRNEQFF.

The table lists this clonotype with many counts. This rearrangement joins TRBV7-6 to TRBJ2-3; D remains ambiguous. The length of the CDR3 is 13 residues. Germline V CDR1 and CDR2: SGHVS, FNYEAQ. Deletions cut 2 bases from V and 5 bases from J, with 8 bases between. CDR3 loop: CASSLTRLDTQYF. For the CDR3, the DNA is TGTGCCAGCAGCTTAACCAGACTAGATACGCAGTATTTT.

This clonotype was detected many times. This chain links TRBV7-6 with TRBJ2-2, with D perhaps matching TRBD1 (6 bases). The germline V gene encodes CDR1 SGHVS and CDR2 FNYEAQ. The ends were cut back, 2 bases at V and 11 bases at J, with 9 bases in the middle. The CDR3 extends over 12 amino acids. CDR3 nucleotide sequence: TGTGCCAGCAGCTTATGGGGGCTTGAGCTGTTTTTT. Translation: CASSLWGLELFF.

The genes are TRBV12-3 or TRBV12-4 and TRBJ1-2; D gene uncertain. Trimming cost V 6 bases and J 4 bases, with 15 bases left between them. The CDR3 is 14 residues long. In nucleotides, the CDR3 is TGTGCCAGCAGAGGGCCCGGGGTTTCCTATGGCTACACCTTC. It encodes CASRGPGVSYGYTF.

This clonotype occurred many times. V gene TRBV9 combines with J gene TRBJ2-1, with 9 nucleotides matching TRBD2. The junction had 14 bases not matched to a gene; V was cut back by 0 bases and J by 10 bases. Per germline, CDR1 SGDLS and CDR2 YYNGEE. The CDR3 runs to 17 residues. CDR3 loop: CASSVGTLAGEGVEQFF. The CDR3 bases are TGTGCCAGCAGCGTAGGGACCTTAGCGGGAGAGGGGGTGGAGCAGTTCTTC.

The table lists this clonotype with a few counts. The chain uses TRBV19 and TRBJ1-5; 7 nucleotides line up with TRBD1. The CDR3 runs 17 residues. V lost 1 base, J lost 0 bases, and 6 bases stayed unmatched. Germline assignment: CDR1 LNHDA and CDR2 SQIVND (reference sequence). Here the CDR3 reads CASSIGQGLSSNQPQHF. CDR3 coding DNA: TGTGCCAGTAGTATAGGACAGGGACTCTCTAGCAATCAGCCCCAGCATTTT.

The rearrangement links TRBV27 to TRBJ1-3; weak D call: TRBD1 (6 bases). This CDR3 has 15 amino acids. Trimming removed 2 bases from V and 2 bases from J, with 10 bases in between. Per germline, CDR1 MNHEY and CDR2 SMNVEV (reference sequence). DNA of the CDR3: TGTGCCAGCAGTTTAGGCAGGGGCCCTGGAAACACCATATATTTT. It yields the protein CASSLGRGPGNTIYF.

This clonotype was seen a handful of times. J is TRBJ1-2 and V is TRBV27, with 9 bases that match TRBD1. After removal of 4 bases from V and 7 bases from J, the junction contained 7 bases not matched to a gene. CDR1 MNHEY and CDR2 SMNVEV come from the germline V gene (reference sequence). This CDR3 has 14 amino acids. In DNA, the CDR3 is TGTGCCAGCAGTTACAAAACAGGGGGCTCTGGCTACACCTTC. Its translation: CASSYKTGGSGYTF.

The V gene is TRBV4-3, the J gene TRBJ2-3; 13 bases align to TRBD2. With 2 bases clipped from V and 1 base from J, the junction kept 6 bases outside the gene matches. There are 18 residues in the CDR3. The germline V gene encodes CDR1 LGHNA and CDR2 YSLEER. CDR3 residues: CASSQNYGLAGGTDTQYF. The DNA of the CDR3 is TGCGCCAGCAGCCAAAATTACGGACTAGCGGGAGGCACAGATACGCAGTATTTT.

Concerning this clonotype: A junction end diverges from the germline sequence, so it may reflect a read error. The chain joins TRBV6-2 or TRBV6-3 to TRBJ1-5; 7 bases map to TRBD1. The germline V gene has CDR1 MNHEY and CDR2 SVGEGT. CDR3 length equals 15 residues. The CDR3 DNA reads as TGTGCCAGCAGTTACCCCGACAGGGTAAATCAGCTCCAGCATTTT. It translates to CASSYPDRVNQLQHF.

In regard to this clonotype: Since a much larger clone is just one base distant, this may be a read error. This chain links TRBV20-1 with TRBJ1-1, with D perhaps matching TRBD1 (5 bases). Germline loops: CDR1 DFQATT, CDR2 SNEGSKA (reference sequence). The CDR3 loop spans 12 amino acids. The CDR3 bases are TGCAGTGCTAGACAGGGAGTGACTGGAGCTTTCTTT. As protein: CSARQGVTGAFF.

The chain couples TRBV11-2 to TRBJ1-3, with D maybe TRBD1 (5 bases). The V and J ends lost 6 bases and 2 bases respectively, with 20 bases between them. Germline V CDR1 and CDR2: SGHAT, FQNNGV. There are 17 residues in the CDR3. CDR3 protein: CASRNRDSSRPGNTIYF. CDR3 DNA sequence: TGTGCCAGCAGGAACCGGGACTCAAGTAGGCCTGGAAACACCATATATTTT.

Note on this clonotype: This may be a read error, as it is one base from a much larger clone. V and J are TRBV6-6 and TRBJ2-7; 14 positions agree with TRBD2. CDR1 and CDR2 (germline): MNHNY, SVGAGI (reference sequence). The CDR3 consists of 15 residues. As DNA, the CDR3 is TGTGCCAGCAGTTACTCGGGACTAGCGGGGGACGAGCAGTGCTTC. This translates into CASSYSGLAGDEQCF.

Notes on this clonotype: Being one base from a much bigger clone, this may be a read error. V usage is TRBV12-3 or TRBV12-4 and J usage is TRBJ1-1; D gene uncertain. The CDR3 covers 14 residues. The germline V and J ends were trimmed by 3 bases and 3 bases, with 11 bases remaining between them. DNA of the CDR3: TGTGCCAGCAGTTTCCTGGGAACGTACACTGAAGCTTTCTTT. Translated: CASSFLGTYTEAFF.

The genes are TRBV5-4 and TRBJ2-2; 7 positions agree with TRBD2. J lost 4 bases, V lost 0 bases, and 3 bases had no gene match. The CDR3 consists of 15 residues. The V gene's germline CDR1 is SGHNT and CDR2 YYREEE (reference sequence). The CDR3 here is CASSLAWGGTGELFF. Here the CDR3 DNA reads TGTGCCAGCAGCTTGGCGTGGGGGGGCACCGGGGAGCTGTTTTTT.

As regards this clonotype: The CDR3 does not end in the conserved phenylalanine or tryptophan, so this is likely a read error. The chain couples TRBV5-1 to TRBJ2-2, with D unclear. CDR3 size: 16 residues. Germline V CDR1 and CDR2: SGHRS, YFSETQ. Trimming took 4 bases from V and 0 from J, leaving 13 bases between them. The CDR3 reads CASSQTTAANTGELFL. CDR3 DNA: TGCGCCAGCAGCCAAACGACGGCTGCGAACACCGGGGAGCTGTTTCTT.

This clonotype was picked up many times. The rearrangement links TRBV5-1 to TRBJ2-7; possibly TRBD1 for D (6 bases). This CDR3 has 14 amino acids. V was clipped by 2 bases and J by 3 bases, with 12 bases between them. CDR1 SGHRS and CDR2 YFSETQ come from the germline V gene. The CDR3 coding sequence is TGCGCCAGCAGCTTCTCAACAGGGAACTACGAGCAGTACTTC. Its translation is CASSFSTGNYEQYF.

The table lists this clonotype with a few counts. J is TRBJ2-7 and V is TRBV19, with D possibly TRBD2 on 7 matching bases. Looked up from germline, CDR1 is LNHDA and CDR2 is SQIVND (reference sequence). The V end lost 10 bases, the J end lost 3 bases, and 16 bases lay between the germline ends. This CDR3 has 13 amino acids. For the CDR3, the DNA is TGTGCCACGGGGGGCAGGGTTCACTACGAGCAGTACTTC. It encodes CATGGRVHYEQYF.

This sequence joins TRBV6-4 and TRBJ2-2; D might be TRBD1 (6 bases). Deletions cut 0 bases from V and 1 base from J, with 15 bases between. The CDR3 runs 18 residues. The germline V gene has CDR1 MRHNA and CDR2 SNTAGT. CDR3: CASSDSYGQGRNTGELFF. CDR3 nucleotide sequence: TGTGCCAGCAGTGACTCGTATGGCCAGGGGAGGAACACCGGGGAGCTGTTTTTT.

This clonotype has just a few counts. With a much larger clone just one base away, this may be a read error. This chain joins TRBV7-6 and TRBJ2-5, with TRBD2 identical over 12 bases. Germline V CDR1 and CDR2: SGHVS, FNYEAQ. This CDR3 contains 15 residues. With V trimmed by 7 bases and J by 9 bases, 12 bases remained unmatched. CDR3 in amino acids: CASTATSGGHEAQYF. Here the CDR3 DNA reads TGTGCCAGCACCGCGACTAGCGGGGGTCATGAGGCCCAGTACTTC. Together with reference TRBV7-6 and TRBJ2-5, the CDR3 gives the full variable domain: GAGVSQSPRYKVTKRGQDVALRCDPISGHVSLYWYRQALGQGPEFLTYFNYEAQQDKSGLPNDRFSAERPEGSISTLTIQRTEQRDSAMYRCASTATSGGHEAQYFGPGTRLLVL.

This clonotype came up many times. This sequence joins TRBV6-1 and TRBJ1-5; TRBD1 might be the D (5 bases). This CDR3 is 15 amino acids long. V was shortened by 7 bases and J by 7 bases, with 20 bases between the two germline ends. CDR1 MNHNS and CDR2 SASEGT come from the germline V gene. CDR3 sequence reads: CASTPRLPGWQPQHF. For the CDR3, the DNA is TGTGCCAGCACCCCCCGTCTCCCAGGGTGGCAGCCCCAGCATTTT.

V usage is TRBV6-2 or TRBV6-3 and J usage is TRBJ2-7; possibly TRBD1 for D (5 bases). There are 14 residues in the CDR3. V was pared by 1 base and J by 2 bases, with 9 bases between. Per the germline V gene, CDR1 is MNHEY and CDR2 is SVGEGT. The CDR3: CASSYFRETYEQYF. DNA for the CDR3: TGTGCCAGCAGTTACTTCAGGGAAACCTACGAGCAGTACTTC.

This clonotype occurred many times. CDR3 amino acids: CAWSVRQGRTEAFF. The DNA for the CDR3 is TGTGCCTGGAGTGTAAGACAGGGAAGGACTGAAGCTTTCTTT. V usage is TRBV30 and J usage is TRBJ1-1, with TRBD1 identical over 7 bases. Germline CDR1 is GTSNPN and CDR2 is SVGIG (reference sequence). This CDR3 has 14 residues. With V trimmed by 0 bases and J by 5 bases, 6 bases remained unmatched.

This clonotype was detected a few times. This chain uses TRBV6-6 with TRBJ1-2, with 9 nucleotides matching TRBD1. J lost 2 bases, V lost 4 bases, and 5 bases had no gene match. Germline V gene sequence: CDR1 MNHNY, CDR2 SVGAGI (reference sequence). The CDR3 covers 15 residues. This chain's CDR3 is CASSSSGTGNYGYTF. CDR3 nucleotides: TGTGCCAGCAGTTCATCCGGGACAGGGAACTATGGCTACACCTTC.

At least ten counts were recorded for this clonotype. This chain uses TRBV28 with TRBJ2-5; D gene ambiguous. The CDR3 covers 13 residues. V was cut by 3 bases and J by 3 bases, with 8 bases left in between. From germline, CDR1 is MDHEN and CDR2 SYDVKM. CDR3 amino acids: CASSFDREETQYF. As DNA, the CDR3 is TGTGCCAGCAGTTTTGATCGCGAAGAGACCCAGTACTTC.

This clonotype was counted at least ten times. The chain uses TRBV12-3 or TRBV12-4 and TRBJ2-1; 7 bases agree with TRBD1. V gave up 10 bases and J gave up 9 bases; unmatched junction bases: 18. The CDR3 totals 15 residues. CDR3 sequence: CATQAYKTGIGEQFF. DNA for the CDR3: TGTGCCACCCAAGCTTATAAGACAGGGATCGGTGAGCAGTTCTTC.

V gene TRBV15 combines with J gene TRBJ2-7; a weak D match, TRBD1 (6 bases). Germline values: CDR1 LNHNV, CDR2 YYDKDF (reference sequence). The CDR3 spans 15 residues. The ends were cut back, 2 bases at V and 6 bases at J, with 17 bases in the middle. The CDR3 loop reads CATSRLEQGGFEQYF. The CDR3 coding sequence is TGTGCCACCAGCAGACTGGAACAGGGTGGGTTCGAGCAGTACTTC.

The rearrangement links TRBV7-6 to TRBJ2-7, with D maybe TRBD2 (6 bases). Germline V gives CDR1 SGHVS, CDR2 FNYEAQ. Trimming took off 5 bases at V and 4 bases at J, with 18 bases between the two ends. The CDR3 sequence is 15 residues long. CDR3 protein: CASSRGFGGKYEQYF. CDR3 DNA: TGTGCCAGCAGCCGGGGGTTTGGGGGGAAGTACGAGCAGTACTTC.

Worth noting for this clonotype: One base away lies a much larger clone, so this may be a sequencing read error. The chain joins TRBV13 to TRBJ1-2, with D possibly being TRBD1 (5 bases). This CDR3 is 14 amino acids long. Germline V gene sequence: CDR1 PRHDT, CDR2 FYEKMQ (reference sequence). CDR3 residues: CASSRLTANYGYIF. The CDR3 nucleotides read TGTGCCAGCAGCAGACTGACAGCTAACTATGGCTACATCTTC.

As concerns this clonotype: Its ends do not fully match the called genes, so a read error is possible. The genes are TRBV6-1 and TRBJ2-3, with D perhaps TRBD2 (5 bases). This CDR3 spans 16 amino acids. CDR1 is MNHNS, CDR2 SASEGT, per germline. DNA of the CDR3: TGTGCCAGCAGTGATCGACCAACACCTAGCACAGACACGCAGTATTTT. Translation gives CASSDRPTPSTDTQYF.